Presented here are 19 T cell receptor beta chains from one specimen sequenced in a study of blood T cells in healthy people across ages. Together with a sample-barcoded 5' primer, a J-beta primer mix was included in a second PCR lasting roughly 6 to 12 cycles. TCRdb reprocessed the 5' RACE reads with MiXCR, giving one entry per CDR3 protein. The data contain about 640,000 distinct CDR3 sequences, over 40% of them singletons. The sequencing input was blood. Source of these receptors: an elderly man in good health.

This clonotype is a singleton in its sample. The chain joins TRBV7-3 to TRBJ1-1, with D possibly matching TRBD1 (6 bases). Germline lookup yields CDR1 SGHTA and CDR2 FQGTGA. The CDR3 is 15 amino acids. Trimming took off 2 bases at V and 2 bases at J, with 12 bases between the two ends. The CDR3 sequence is CASSLDGGHNTEAFF. For the CDR3, the DNA is TGTGCCAGCAGCTTAGACGGGGGGCACAACACTGAAGCTTTCTTT.

This clonotype was seen a few times. The chain uses TRBV2 and TRBJ2-7; 9 bases fit TRBD1. CDR3 length equals 15 residues. Germline CDR1 SNHLY, CDR2 FYNNEI. V shed 4 bases, J shed 3 bases, and the junction held 7 bases outside the gene matches. DNA of the CDR3: TGTGCCAGCAGTGTCAGGACAGGGGCAATCTACGAGCAGTACTTC. This sequence encodes CASSVRTGAIYEQYF.

The rearrangement uses TRBV6-2 or TRBV6-3 and TRBJ2-3; 12 bases agree with TRBD2. After removal of 6 bases from V and 2 bases from J, the junction contained 12 bases not matched to a gene. Germline CDR1 MNHEY, CDR2 SVGEGT. The CDR3 extends over 18 amino acids. The CDR3 protein is CASRRMTSGGPHTDTQYF. The DNA for the CDR3 is TGTGCCAGCAGACGGATGACTAGCGGGGGACCACACACAGATACGCAGTATTTT.

This clonotype was seen more than once but under ten times. The chain links TRBV28 to TRBJ1-5; D is unclear. The CDR3 is 17 residues long. With 2 bases removed from V and 0 bases from J, the gap between germline ends came to 14 bases. Germline CDR1 reads MDHEN; CDR2 reads SYDVKM. CDR3 region: CASSLVREQYSNQPQHF. CDR3 DNA sequence: TGTGCCAGCAGTTTAGTACGGGAGCAGTATAGCAATCAGCCCCAGCATTTT.

V gene TRBV6-2 or TRBV6-3 combines with J gene TRBJ1-1, with TRBD1 identical over 8 bases. The trim removed 6 bases at V and 6 bases at J, leaving 3 bases unmatched. Germline lookup yields CDR1 MNHEY and CDR2 SVGEGT. CDR3 length: 12 amino acids. CDR3 sequence reads: CASRPTGAEAFF. The CDR3 DNA sequence: TGTGCCAGCAGACCGACAGGGGCTGAAGCTTTCTTT.

The chain employs TRBV9 and TRBJ2-5; tentatively, D is TRBD2 (5 bases). V shed 0 bases and J shed 7 bases, with 13 bases lying between them. This CDR3 spans 14 amino acids. Germline V gene data show CDR1 as SGDLS and CDR2 as YYNGEE. The CDR3 is CASSVEGSMGTQYF. CDR3 sequence (DNA): TGTGCCAGCAGCGTAGAAGGGAGTATGGGGACCCAGTACTTC.

This clonotype has just a few counts. The chain recombines TRBV7-2 with TRBJ2-7; D gene uncertain. The CDR3 consists of 12 residues. The germline V gene has CDR1 SGHTA and CDR2 FQGNSA. The V end lost 2 bases, the J end lost 4 bases, and 6 bases lay between the germline ends. CDR3 amino acids: CASSLFPYEQYF. For the CDR3, the DNA is TGTGCCAGCAGCTTATTTCCGTACGAGCAGTACTTC.

The V call is TRBV18, the J call TRBJ1-4; the match to TRBD1 covers 8 bases. The CDR3 extends over 15 amino acids. The V segment lost 3 bases and the J segment 8 bases; nucleotides outside the gene matches: 8. Germline CDR1 reads KGHSH; CDR2 reads LQKENI. CDR3 DNA sequence: TGTGCCAGCTCACCGCCAGGGGGCGCAGGGGAAAAACTGTTTTTT. It yields the protein CASSPPGGAGEKLFF. Together with reference TRBV18 and TRBJ1-4, the CDR3 gives the full variable domain: NAGVMQNPRHLVRRRGQEARLRCSPMKGHSHVYWYRQLPEEGLKFMVYLQKENIIDESGMPKERFSAEFPKEGPSILRIQQVVRGDSAAYFCASSPPGGAGEKLFFGSGTQLSVL.

This clonotype was detected only a few times. In nucleotides, the CDR3 is TGTGCCAGCATATTCGACAGGGACACCGGGGAGCTGTTTTTT. Protein product: CASIFDRDTGELFF. The chain carries TRBV6-1 and TRBJ2-2; 7 bases line up with TRBD1. V shed 7 bases, J shed 3 bases, and the junction held 5 bases outside the gene matches. CDR1 is MNHNS and CDR2 is SASEGT in the germline V gene. This CDR3 spans 14 amino acids.

The rearrangement joins TRBV29-1 to TRBJ2-1, with 7 bases matching TRBD2. Germline loops: CDR1 SQVTM, CDR2 ANQGSEA. V was clipped by 4 bases and J by 3 bases; unmatched bases: 3. The CDR3 is made up of 13 amino acids. The CDR3 DNA reads TGCAGCGTTGGGCGGGAGCTCTACAATGAGCAGTTCTTC. The encoded protein is CSVGRELYNEQFF.

This clonotype was seen more than once but under ten times. The chain is built from TRBV6-2 or TRBV6-3 and TRBJ2-5; either TRBD1 or TRBD2 may fit D (5 bases each). V was trimmed by 8 bases and J by 5 bases, leaving 15 bases between them. CDR3 length equals 13 residues. Germline-derived CDR1 and CDR2 are MNHEY and SVGEGT. CDR3 sequence reads: CASDLGRGETQYF. CDR3 in DNA: TGTGCCAGCGACTTGGGACGAGGGGAGACCCAGTACTTC.

This clonotype was counted at least ten times. The chain carries TRBV29-1 and TRBJ2-5, with D possibly matching TRBD1 (6 bases). Germline assignment: CDR1 SQVTM and CDR2 ANQGSEA. Trimming took off 6 bases at V and 3 bases at J, with 8 bases between the two ends. The CDR3 has 11 residues. The CDR3 DNA reads as TGCAGCGTAAACAGGGAAGAGACCCAGTACTTC. This codes for CSVNREETQYF.

This clonotype was detected a few times. The chain recombines TRBV4-1 with TRBJ2-5; 7 bases match TRBD2. Germline CDR1 MGHRA, CDR2 YSYEKL. The CDR3 has 17 residues. The V and J ends lost 4 bases and 2 bases, in that order; junction bases with no gene match: 13. In nucleotides, the CDR3 is TGCGCCAGCAGCCGGCAGCAGGCGGGGGAGGCACAAGAGACCCAGTACTTC. Protein: CASSRQQAGEAQETQYF.

This clonotype was detected once. The chain recombines TRBV3-1 with TRBJ2-4, with D possibly being TRBD2 (5 bases). CDR1 is LGHDT and CDR2 is YNNKEL in the germline V gene (reference sequence). V was cut by 1 base and J by 13 bases, with 20 bases left in between. The CDR3 runs 15 residues. CDR3 DNA: TGTGCCAGCAGCCAAGGGACTCTCCCTTACAATGAGCAGTACTTC. Translated, it gives CASSQGTLPYNEQYF.

CDR3 in DNA: TGCGCCAGCAGCCAAGATCAGGGTCCCAATTCACCCCTCCACTTT. Its translation is CASSQDQGPNSPLHF. V usage is TRBV4-3 and J usage is TRBJ1-6; TRBD1 is a possible D gene (5 bases). V lost 0 bases and J lost 7, with 10 bases in between. The CDR3 runs to 15 residues. Germline assignment: CDR1 LGHNA and CDR2 YSLEER.

This clonotype was counted between two and nine times. The rearrangement joins TRBV7-9 to TRBJ1-6, with D unresolved. The CDR3 consists of 11 residues. V shed 5 bases and J shed 8 bases, with 4 bases lying between them. CDR1 and CDR2 from the germline V gene are SEHNR and FQNEAQ (reference sequence). Here the CDR3 reads CASSKDSPLHF. CDR3 in DNA: TGTGCCAGCAGCAAGGATTCACCCCTCCACTTT.

This chain connects TRBV9 to TRBJ1-2, with D maybe TRBD1 (5 bases). Germline CDR1 and CDR2: SGDLS and YYNGEE. Trimming pared 6 bases from V and 7 bases from J, leaving 16 bases between. The CDR3 length is 13 residues. CDR3 in amino acids: CASMGRDRFGYTF. The CDR3 DNA is TGTGCCAGCATGGGGAGGGACCGCTTTGGCTACACCTTC.

Only a few counts were recorded for this clonotype. The chain links TRBV20-1 to TRBJ1-2; no definite D call. The V end lost 0 bases, the J end lost 2 bases, and 7 bases lay between the germline ends. CDR3 length: 13 residues. Germline assignment: CDR1 DFQATT and CDR2 SNEGSKA (reference sequence). This CDR3 is CSARETGNYGYTF. The DNA for the CDR3 is TGCAGTGCTAGAGAGACGGGCAACTATGGCTACACCTTC.

This clonotype was counted once. The V gene is TRBV11-3, the J gene TRBJ2-1; no clear D gene. Germline lookup yields CDR1 SGHNT and CDR2 YENEEA. V lost 0 bases, J lost 5 bases, and 5 bases lay in between. This CDR3 has 13 amino acids. Here the CDR3 reads CASSLDPDNEQFF. The CDR3, as DNA: TGTGCCAGCAGCTTAGATCCAGACAATGAGCAGTTCTTC.